The source of this T cell receptor (beta chain) is a study of shared clonotypes between healthy human individuals. For the study at large: The study enrolled a couple of women and a few men aged 18 to 49. Findings of the study overall: Donor clonotype sharing was expected to depend on sequencing depth.

Sequencing was at deep level. Source study methods: Filtering differed because ImmunoSEQ produced junction-only sequences that carried no quality scores. The data were produced by immunoSEQ multiplex PCR, yet TCRdb's version contains in-frame clones alone and is incomplete. V and J calls and clone size are those listed in that table; D and trimming were worked out from the DNA. The sample includes about 2 million clones, approximately 95% of them seen just once. V trimming: 0 bases; J trimming: 3 bases; junction bases outside the gene matches: 3. Germline V CDR1 and CDR2: SGHRS, YFSETQ. The CDR3 extends over 15 amino acids. Note on this clone: Its antigen remains unidentified.

The rearrangement joins TRBV5-1 to TRBJ2-5; TRBD2 matches at 9 bases. The sequence came from a man younger than 35 in good health. The sample comprised naive CD4+ T cells sorted from blood. Subset in this sample: CD45RA+ positively selected. The CDR3 sequence: CASSLAASGEETQYF. The DNA of the CDR3 is TGCGCCAGCAGCTTGGCCGCTAGCGGGGAAGAGACCCAGTACTTC.